This T cell receptor beta chain was found in a study of blood T cell repertoires in COVID-19. Study details: Italy, Spain and the United States were the sources of the convalescent and acute COVID-19 samples.

Study members were between 18 and 89 years old and lived in fewer than 30 US regions. The recovered donors of Cohort 3 showed two negative PCRs, clearance, or symptom resolution. Per the study methods: Amplifying reference gene primers gave estimates of nucleated cell counts. Assay used: immunoSEQ multiplex PCR; TCRdb lists only in-frame clones, some missing. D and trimming were read from the DNA, whereas the V and J calls and clone size are those reported in that table. The table records around 190,000 clones, roughly 83% of them present only once. Germline V lookup: CDR1 MDHEN, CDR2 SYDVKM. Unmatched junction bases numbered 9, after V lost 6 bases and J lost 9 bases. The CDR3 has 15 amino acids.

Material: PBMCs or T cells enriched from blood (not recorded which). V usage is TRBV28 and J usage is TRBJ1-6; 9 positions agree with TRBD1. The receptor comes from a woman aged 25 to 45 who had recovered from COVID-19. CDR3 in amino acids: CASSPRQGESSPLHF. The CDR3 nucleotides read TGTGCCAGCAGCCCCCGACAGGGGGAAAGTTCACCCCTCCACTTT. Using reference TRBV28 and TRBJ1-6 for the parts outside the CDR3, the full variable domain is DVKVTQSSRYLVKRTGEKVFLECVQDMDHENMFWYRQDPGLGLRLIYFSYDVKMKEKGDIPEGYSVSREKKERFSLILESASTNQTSMYLCASSPRQGESSPLHFGNGTRLTVT.